This T cell receptor (beta chain) was retrieved from a study of blood T cell repertoires in COVID-19. On the study more broadly: COVID-19 samples collected from the United States, Italy and Spain covered acute and convalescent phases. Sources were T cells, B-cell-depleted T cells, or PBMCs; the material itself was cDNA or gDNA.

As handled by the study authors: Researchers report that nucleated cell counts were estimated from reference gene primer amplification. TCRdb keeps only in-frame clones here, not all; method: immunoSEQ multiplex PCR. V and J calls and clone size are copied from that table; D and trimming were computed from the DNA. Of a few hundred thousand clones in the sample, approximately 90% were seen once. The CDR3 is 15 residues long. CDR1 is SEHNR, CDR2 FQNEAQ, per germline (reference sequence). V was pared by 4 bases and J by 0 bases, with 13 bases between. This chain uses TRBV7-9 with TRBJ2-7; weak D call: TRBD2 (6 bases). The receptor comes from a man aged 18 to 30 with active or convalescent COVID-19. Material: peripheral blood. As DNA, the CDR3 is TGTGCCAGCAGCTACATGGGGAGGAGCTCCTACGAGCAGTACTTC. Encoded protein: CASSYMGRSSYEQYF. The complete variable domain, with remaining parts taken from reference TRBV7-9 and TRBJ2-7, reads DTGVSQNPRHKITKRGQNVTFRCDPISEHNRLYWYRQTLGQGPEFLTYFQNEAQLEKSRLLSDRFSAERPKGSFSTLEIQRTEQGDSAMYLCASSYMGRSSYEQYFGPGTRLTVT.